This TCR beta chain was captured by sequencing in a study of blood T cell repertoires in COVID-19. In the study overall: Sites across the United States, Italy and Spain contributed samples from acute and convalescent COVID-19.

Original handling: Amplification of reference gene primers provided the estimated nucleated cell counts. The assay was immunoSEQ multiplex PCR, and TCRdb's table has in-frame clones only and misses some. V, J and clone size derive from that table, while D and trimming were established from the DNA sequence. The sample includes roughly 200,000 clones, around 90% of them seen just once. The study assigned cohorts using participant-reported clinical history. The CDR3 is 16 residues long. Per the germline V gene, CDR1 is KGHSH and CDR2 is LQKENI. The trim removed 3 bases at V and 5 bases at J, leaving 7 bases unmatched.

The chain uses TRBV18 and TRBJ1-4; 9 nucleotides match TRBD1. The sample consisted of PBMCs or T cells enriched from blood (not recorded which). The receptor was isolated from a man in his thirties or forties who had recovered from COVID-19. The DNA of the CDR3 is TGTGCCAGCTCACCTCTGCACGGACAGGGGAATGAAAAACTGTTTTTT. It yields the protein CASSPLHGQGNEKLFF.